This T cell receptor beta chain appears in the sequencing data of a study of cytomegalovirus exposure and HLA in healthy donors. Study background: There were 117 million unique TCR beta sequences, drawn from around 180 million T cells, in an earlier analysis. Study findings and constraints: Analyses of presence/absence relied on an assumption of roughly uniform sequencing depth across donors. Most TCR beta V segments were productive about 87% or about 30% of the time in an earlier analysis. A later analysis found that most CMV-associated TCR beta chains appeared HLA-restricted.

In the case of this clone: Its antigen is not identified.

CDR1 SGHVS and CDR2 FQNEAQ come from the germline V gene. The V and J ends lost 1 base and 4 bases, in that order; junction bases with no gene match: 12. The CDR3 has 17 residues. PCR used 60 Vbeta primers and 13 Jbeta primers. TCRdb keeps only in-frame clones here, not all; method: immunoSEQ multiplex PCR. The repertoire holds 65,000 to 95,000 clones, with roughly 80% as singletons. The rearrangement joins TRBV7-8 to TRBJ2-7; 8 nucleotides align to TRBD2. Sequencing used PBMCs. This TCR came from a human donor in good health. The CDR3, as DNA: TGTGCCAGCAGCTTAGGTAGCAGGACTAGCTTTTTTTACGAGCAGTACTTC. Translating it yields CASSLGSRTSFFYEQYF.